This T cell receptor (beta chain) comes out of a study of blood T cells in healthy people across ages. Study-wide points: Per-million-T-cell TCR beta diversity fell roughly linearly with age. Unknown CMV status may confound age-related changes in expanded clones.

Next came a second PCR, run for about 7 to 12 cycles, which used a sample-barcoded 5' primer along with a J-beta primer mix. Every cDNA molecule bore a tag from a template-switch adaptor containing 12 random nucleotides. TCRdb reprocessed the 5' RACE reads with MiXCR, giving one entry per CDR3 protein. Among about 970,000 distinct CDR3 sequences listed, roughly 47% were seen once. The CDR3 consists of 10 residues. Every donor gave around 10 milliliters of peripheral blood. Of note for this clonotype: Antigen unknown.

Sample: blood. This TCR derives from an older woman in good health. The J gene is TRBJ2-1, the V gene TRBV3-2. TRBV3-2 represents a pseudogene. The CDR3 loop reads CASPREEQFF. The CDR3 DNA follows: TGTGCCAGCCCTAGGGAAGAGCAGTTCTTC.